The present T cell receptor beta chain was sequenced within a study of blood T cell repertoires in COVID-19. Study at large: Researchers got acute and convalescent COVID-19 samples from the United States, Italy and Spain.

Sequencing used immunoSEQ multiplex PCR; TCRdb keeps in-frame clones, though not all of them. Altogether 170,000 or so clones are present, around 80% being singletons, with the ten largest covering around 6.7%. Trimming stripped 10 bases from V and 8 bases from J, with 14 bases between. From germline, CDR1 is MNHNY and CDR2 SVGAGI (reference sequence). The CDR3 is 12 residues long. The chain carries TRBV6-6 and TRBJ1-4, with D maybe TRBD1 (5 bases). The clonotype originates from a woman aged 40 to 49 with COVID-19, enrolled during active disease. The sequenced material came from peripheral blood. The CDR3 DNA is TGTGCCACGCGCAGGGAAAGCGAAAAACTGTTTTTT. The encoded protein is CATRRESEKLFF.